The present T cell receptor beta chain was sequenced within a study of shared clonotypes between healthy human individuals. Study-wide points: Clonotype sharing across several donors was observed for 4.5% to 6.5% of naive CD4 clonotypes. Generation probability values for non-shared clonotypes were lower than those for clonotypes shared by all four donors. A generally larger estimated richness was seen in naive subsets than in memory subsets.

Concerning this clone: Its antigen is still unknown.

CDR3 length: 16 residues. Trimming left V 0 bases short and J 0 bases short, with 9 bases between. Germline V gene data show CDR1 as WNHNN and CDR2 as SYGVQD (reference sequence). Some 32,000 T cell genomes, or approximately 0.2 ug DNA, went into the sorted-subset replicate PCRs. Assay: immunoSEQ multiplex PCR; the TCRdb copy retains only in-frame clones and omits some. The data hold more than 1,200,000 clones, with less than 99% observed a single time. The chain joins TRBV10-1 to TRBJ1-3; D is uncertain. This clonotype originated in a young man in good health. Sequenced material: naive CD4+ T cells sorted from blood. The subset is: CD45RA+ positively selected. CDR3 sequence: CASSESEGFSGNTIYF. CDR3 DNA: TGCGCCAGCAGTGAGTCAGAGGGCTTCTCTGGAAACACCATATATTTT.